A single sample is the source of the 16 T cell receptor beta chains below, sequenced in a study of blood T cell repertoires in COVID-19. Sequencing used immunoSEQ multiplex PCR; TCRdb keeps in-frame clones, though not all of them. Among around 200,000 clones, 80% were seen once, and the ten largest hold about 7.7%. Sequenced material: PBMCs or T cells enriched from blood (not recorded which). The origin of the receptors is a woman aged 40 to 55 with acute COVID-19.

By its share, this clone is medium-sized. This chain uses TRBV15 with TRBJ2-1, with 10 bases that match TRBD2. This CDR3 contains 13 residues. The junction had 5 bases not matched to a gene; V was cut back by 5 bases and J by 10 bases. Looked up from germline, CDR1 is LNHNV and CDR2 is YYDKDF (reference sequence). This CDR3 reads CATSLLAGEEQFF. The CDR3 nucleotides are TGTGCCACCAGCCTTCTAGCGGGAGAAGAGCAGTTCTTC.

The DNA for the CDR3 is TGTGCCAGCAGCTTGGTTGCAGGGCGTTCAGGTGAGCAGTTCTTC. Protein sequence: CASSLVAGRSGEQFF. The V call is TRBV5-5, the J call TRBJ2-1; D may be TRBD1 (5 bases). The CDR3 is 15 amino acids. V gave up 0 bases and J gave up 9 bases, with 16 bases separating them. Germline V gene data show CDR1 as SGHKS and CDR2 as YYEKEE (reference sequence).

The chain joins TRBV7-9 to TRBJ1-1; D not resolved. This CDR3 is 15 amino acids long. Germline V CDR1 and CDR2: SEHNR, FQNEAQ (reference sequence). Trimming shortened V by 2 bases and J by 4 bases, and 14 bases separated the two germline ends. The CDR3 DNA follows: TGTGCCAGCAGCTTAAACCCCCGGCCGGGCACTGAAGCTTTCTTT. Translated: CASSLNPRPGTEAFF.

J is TRBJ1-6 and V is TRBV7-2, with D maybe TRBD1 (5 bases). Germline values: CDR1 SGHTA, CDR2 FQGNSA. The CDR3 loop spans 15 amino acids. V lost 2 bases, J lost 8 bases, and 13 bases lay in between. CDR3 DNA: TGTGCCAGCAGCTTAAGTACAGGCCAGGATTCACCCCTCCACTTT. It translates to CASSLSTGQDSPLHF.

V and J are TRBV10-3 and TRBJ1-1; TRBD1 matches at 8 bases. Per the germline V gene, CDR1 is ENHRY and CDR2 is SYGVKD. The CDR3 covers 13 residues. Losses at the gene ends were 3 bases for V and 5 bases for J; bases not matched to a gene: 2. The CDR3 nucleotides are TGTGCCATCAGTGAAAACAGGGGGACTGAAGCTTTCTTT. Translating it yields CAISENRGTEAFF.

This chain links TRBV11-2 with TRBJ2-1; tentative D call: TRBD1 (6 bases). This CDR3 region has 13 residues. Germline CDR1 SGHAT, CDR2 FQNNGV. Trimming took off 6 bases at V and 10 bases at J, with 16 bases between the two ends. CDR3 residues: CASSSTGIGEQFF. CDR3 DNA: TGTGCCAGCAGTTCTACAGGGATCGGGGAGCAGTTCTTC.

This rearrangement joins TRBV28 to TRBJ1-1; no firm D call. Deletions cut 2 bases from V and 1 base from J, with 20 bases between. The germline CDR1 and CDR2 sequences are MDHEN and SYDVKM. CDR3 size: 18 residues. The CDR3 loop is CASSLPHVHGRWNTEAFF. CDR3 sequence (DNA): TGTGCCAGCAGTTTACCCCATGTACATGGGCGTTGGAACACTGAAGCTTTCTTT.

The J gene is TRBJ1-2, the V gene TRBV3-1 (or the pseudogene TRBV3-2), with 12 bases fitting TRBD1. There are 15 residues in the CDR3. J gave up 4 bases and V 3 bases, and 3 bases lay outside the gene matches. From germline, CDR1 is LGHDT and CDR2 YNNKEL (reference sequence). The CDR3 reads CASSHGTGGSYGYTF. The DNA of the CDR3 is TGTGCCAGCAGCCATGGGACAGGGGGCTCCTATGGCTACACCTTC.

This clone was observed a single time. The genes are TRBV5-4 and TRBJ2-5; TRBD1 might be the D (5 bases). Deletions cut 4 bases from V and 1 base from J, with 14 bases between. This CDR3 has 15 amino acids. CDR1 and CDR2 (germline): SGHNT, YYREEE (reference sequence). The CDR3 region has the DNA TGTGCCAGCAGCCAAGAACAGGCAGCCCAAGAGACCCAGTACTTC. It yields the protein CASSQEQAAQETQYF.

The J gene is TRBJ1-6, the V gene TRBV15; 7 bases map to TRBD1. Per germline, CDR1 LNHNV and CDR2 YYDKDF (reference sequence). The V gene end was trimmed by 0 bases and the J gene end by 7 bases; junction bases not matched to a gene: 0. The CDR3 sequence is 14 residues long. CDR3 residues: CATSREQGNSPLHF. In DNA, the CDR3 is TGTGCCACCAGCAGAGAACAGGGGAATTCACCCCTCCACTTT.

The chain links TRBV5-6 to TRBJ2-7; D is perhaps TRBD2 (5 bases). This CDR3 contains 14 residues. Between the trimmed V and J ends, which lost 0 bases and 5 bases, there was a span of 12 bases. The germline CDR1 and CDR2 sequences are SGHDT and YYEEEE. The CDR3 protein is CASSLGTRTHEQYF. CDR3 nucleotides: TGTGCCAGCAGCTTGGGCACTAGGACCCACGAGCAGTACTTC.

This clone was counted only a few times. This rearrangement joins TRBV19 to TRBJ1-5; no firm D call. The V gene lost 7 bases and the J gene lost 2 bases, with 21 bases spanning the gap. Looked up from germline, CDR1 is LNHDA and CDR2 is SQIVND (reference sequence). The CDR3 runs to 17 residues. The CDR3: CASMAGFLNSGNQPQHF. CDR3 nucleotides: TGTGCCAGTATGGCGGGGTTCCTTAATAGTGGCAATCAGCCCCAGCATTTT.

The chain couples TRBV3-1 (or the pseudogene TRBV3-2) to TRBJ1-4; TRBD1 aligns across 8 bases. V dropped 5 bases and J dropped 0; count of bases not matched to a gene: 5. The CDR3 sequence is 16 residues long. CDR1 is LGHDT and CDR2 is YNNKEL in the germline V gene (reference sequence). CDR3 residues: CASSERQGPTNEKLFF. The CDR3 DNA is TGTGCCAGCAGCGAACGACAGGGGCCAACTAATGAAAAACTGTTTTTT.

This sequence joins TRBV9 and TRBJ1-1, with D perhaps matching TRBD1 (6 bases). The CDR3 has 15 residues. Germline V gene lookup returns CDR1 SGDLS and CDR2 YYNGEE. The V end was cut by 3 bases, the J end by 4 bases, with 16 bases between. The chain's CDR3 is CASSAMAGVGTEAFF. The CDR3 DNA reads as TGTGCCAGCAGCGCCATGGCAGGGGTGGGCACTGAAGCTTTCTTT.

The chain recombines TRBV29-1 with TRBJ1-1; perhaps TRBD1 as D (6 bases). The V end lost 3 bases, the J end lost 1 base, and 9 bases lay between the germline ends. This CDR3 is built from 13 residues. Germline assignment: CDR1 SQVTM and CDR2 ANQGSEA. CDR3: CSVDRDTNTEAFF. The CDR3 nucleotides are TGCAGCGTTGATCGGGACACGAACACTGAAGCTTTCTTT.

The CDR3 DNA reads TGCGCCAGCAGCTCCGGGACTAGCGGGAGAGTCTCCTACGAGCAGTACTTC. Protein: CASSSGTSGRVSYEQYF. V and J are TRBV5-1 and TRBJ2-7; 14 positions match TRBD2. Trimming removed 3 bases from V and 0 bases from J; junction bases left unmatched: 5. The germline gives CDR1 SGHRS, CDR2 YFSETQ. This CDR3 is 17 amino acids long.